One TCR beta chain is described in this entry. These data belong to a study of long-term antiretroviral therapy in people with HIV. On the study more broadly: There is a gap of about a decade between the earliest samples and the later 2015 immediate-ART recommendation.

It was version v3.0 of the immunoSEQ assay that was run at survey level. The method was immunoSEQ multiplex PCR; TCRdb's version includes in-frame clones alone and lacks a portion of them. The sample has more than 6,000 clones, roughly 80% seen once. Germline CDR1 and CDR2: LNHDA and SQIVND (reference sequence). CDR3 length: 11 residues. Trimming took 4 bases from V and 8 from J; bases not matched to a gene: 0. The receptor was isolated from a man in his forties with HIV. The source material was unsorted PBMCs, sampled 0.5 years before starting antiretroviral therapy. The V gene is TRBV19, the J gene TRBJ2-3, with 7 bases fitting TRBD2. The DNA of the CDR3 is TGTGCCAGTAGTAGCGGGGGTACGCAGTATTTT. As protein: CASSSGGTQYF.